The present T cell receptor (beta chain) was sequenced within a study of sequential checkpoint blockade in melanoma. Regarding treatment: randomized to nivolumab then ipilimumab (arm A) or the reverse (arm B). From germline, CDR1 is MDHEN and CDR2 SYDVKM. Trimming stripped 6 bases from V and 0 bases from J, with 12 bases between. The CDR3 contains 14 residues. TCRdb keeps only in-frame clones here, not all; method: immunoSEQ multiplex PCR. The sample yields 15,000 to 20,000 clones, approximately 80% seen once. The sequences come from CD8+ T cells sorted from blood (inferred from file names), collected from a patient given nivolumab and ipilimumab in sequence. This chain uses TRBV28 with TRBJ2-7, with D uncertain. The clonotype comes from a human donor with melanoma. CDR3 bases: TGTGCCAGCAGCCTCACTATAAGCTCCTACGAGCAGTACTTC. This gives the protein CASSLTISSYEQYF. Looking up the rest from reference TRBV28 and TRBJ2-7 gives the full variable domain: DVKVTQSSRYLVKRTGEKVFLECVQDMDHENMFWYRQDPGLGLRLIYFSYDVKMKEKGDIPEGYSVSREKKERFSLILESASTNQTSMYLCASSLTISSYEQYFGPGTRLTVT.